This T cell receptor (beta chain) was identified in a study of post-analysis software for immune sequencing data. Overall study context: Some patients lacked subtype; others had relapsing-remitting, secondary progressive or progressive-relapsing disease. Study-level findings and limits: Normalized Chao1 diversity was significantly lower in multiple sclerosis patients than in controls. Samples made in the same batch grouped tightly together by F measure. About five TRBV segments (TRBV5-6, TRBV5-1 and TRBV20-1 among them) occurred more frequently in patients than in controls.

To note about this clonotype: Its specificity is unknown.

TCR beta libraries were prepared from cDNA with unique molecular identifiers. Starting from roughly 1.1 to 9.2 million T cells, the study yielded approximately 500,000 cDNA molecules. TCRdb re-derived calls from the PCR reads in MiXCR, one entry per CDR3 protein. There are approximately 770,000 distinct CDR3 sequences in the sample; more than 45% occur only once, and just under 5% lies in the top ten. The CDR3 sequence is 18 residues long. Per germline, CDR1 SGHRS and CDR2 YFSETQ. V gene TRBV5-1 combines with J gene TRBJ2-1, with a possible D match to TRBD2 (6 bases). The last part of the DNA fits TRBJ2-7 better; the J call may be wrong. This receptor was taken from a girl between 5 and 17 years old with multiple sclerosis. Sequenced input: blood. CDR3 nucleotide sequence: TGCGCCAGCAGCTTGATCTCTGTGGGGCGGGGCTCCTACAATGAGCAGTACTTC. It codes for CASSLISVGRGSYNEQYF.